This TCR beta chain derives from a study of T cells after yellow fever vaccination. Study-wide results and limits: Overlap between CD4 and CD8 compartments was detected for a small share of clonotypes. One caveat is that FACS-sorted repertoires could contain abundant clonotypes contaminating from the bulk population.

TCRdb used MiXCR to reprocess the 5' RACE reads, holding one entry per CDR3 protein. The sample carries about 350,000 distinct CDR3 sequences, approximately 8% recorded once. Only a few counts were recorded for this clonotype. Its antigen is currently unknown. This receptor was identified in a young man who received the YFV17D yellow fever vaccine. Sequencing used PBMCs, obtained approximately 40 days after the first yellow fever vaccination.

CDR3: CAISVNTGTGNYGYTF. In DNA, the CDR3 is TGTGCCATCAGTGTCAACACCGGGACAGGGAACTATGGCTACACCTTC. The rearrangement links TRBV10-3 to TRBJ1-2; 9 bases align to TRBD1. The CDR3 is 16 residues long. V shed 4 bases and J 2 bases; nucleotides not matched to a gene: 8. CDR1 is ENHRY and CDR2 is SYGVKD in the germline V gene.